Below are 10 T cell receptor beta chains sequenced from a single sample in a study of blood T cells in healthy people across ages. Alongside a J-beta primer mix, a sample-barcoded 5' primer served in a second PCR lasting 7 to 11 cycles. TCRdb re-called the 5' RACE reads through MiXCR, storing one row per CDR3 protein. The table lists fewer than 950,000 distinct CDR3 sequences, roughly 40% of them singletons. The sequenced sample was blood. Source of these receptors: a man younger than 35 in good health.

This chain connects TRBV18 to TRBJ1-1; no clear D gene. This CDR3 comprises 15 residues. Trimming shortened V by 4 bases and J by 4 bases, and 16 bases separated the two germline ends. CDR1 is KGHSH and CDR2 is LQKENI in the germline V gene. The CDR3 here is CASSLSGTDGTEAFF. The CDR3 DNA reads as TGTGCCAGCTCACTGTCCGGTACGGACGGCACTGAAGCTTTCTTT.

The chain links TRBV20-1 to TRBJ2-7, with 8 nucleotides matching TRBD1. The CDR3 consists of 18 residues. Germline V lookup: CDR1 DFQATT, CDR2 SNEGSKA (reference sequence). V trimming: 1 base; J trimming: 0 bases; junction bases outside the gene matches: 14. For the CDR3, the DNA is TGCAGTGCTAGAGCCCTTGGATCGACAGGGGCCTCCTCCTACGAGCAGTACTTC. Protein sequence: CSARALGSTGASSYEQYF.

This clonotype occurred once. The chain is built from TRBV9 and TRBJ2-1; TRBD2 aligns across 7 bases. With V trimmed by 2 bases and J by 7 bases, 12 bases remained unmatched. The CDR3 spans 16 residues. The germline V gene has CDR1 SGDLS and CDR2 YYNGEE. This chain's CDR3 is CASSVGGGVLSNEQFF. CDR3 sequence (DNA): TGTGCCAGCAGCGTGGGTGGGGGGGTACTTAGTAATGAGCAGTTCTTC.

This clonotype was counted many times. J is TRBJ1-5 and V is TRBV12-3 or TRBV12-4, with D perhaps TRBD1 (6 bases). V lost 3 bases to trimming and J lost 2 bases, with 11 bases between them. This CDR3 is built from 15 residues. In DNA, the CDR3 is TGTGCCAGCAGTTTGGCAGGGGATCGCAATCAGCCCCAGCATTTT. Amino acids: CASSLAGDRNQPQHF.

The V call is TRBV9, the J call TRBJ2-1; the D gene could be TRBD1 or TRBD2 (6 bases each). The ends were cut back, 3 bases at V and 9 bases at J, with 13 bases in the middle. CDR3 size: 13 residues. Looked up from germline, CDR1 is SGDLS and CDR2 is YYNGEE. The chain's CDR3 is CASSGAGGIEQFF. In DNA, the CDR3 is TGTGCCAGCAGCGGAGCCGGGGGCATTGAGCAGTTCTTC. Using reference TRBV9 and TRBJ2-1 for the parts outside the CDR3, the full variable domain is DSGVTQTPKHLITATGQRVTLRCSPRSGDLSVYWYQQSLDQGLQFLIQYYNGEERAKGNILERFSAQQFPDLHSELNLSSLELGDSALYFCASSGAGGIEQFFGPGTRLTVL.

CDR3 in amino acids: CASSPQERTEAFF. The CDR3 DNA sequence: TGTGCCAGCAGTCCTCAGGAGCGCACTGAAGCTTTCTTT. The chain is built from TRBV12-3 or TRBV12-4 and TRBJ1-1; no firm D call. The CDR3 runs to 13 residues. V lost 5 bases, J lost 4 bases, and 11 bases lay in between.

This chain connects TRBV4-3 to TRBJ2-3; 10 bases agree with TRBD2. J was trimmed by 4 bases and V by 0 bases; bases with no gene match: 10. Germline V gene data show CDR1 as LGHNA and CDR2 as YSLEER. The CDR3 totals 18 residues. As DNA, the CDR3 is TGCGCCAGCAGCCAAGATGGGGCCCTAGCGGGGGCGGCAGATACGCAGTATTTT. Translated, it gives CASSQDGALAGAADTQYF.

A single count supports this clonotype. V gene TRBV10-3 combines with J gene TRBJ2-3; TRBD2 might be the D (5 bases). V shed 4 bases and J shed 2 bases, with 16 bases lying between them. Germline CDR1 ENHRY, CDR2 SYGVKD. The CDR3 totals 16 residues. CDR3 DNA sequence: TGTGCCATCAGTGGTAGCGAGCCAGGTTACACAGATACGCAGTATTTT. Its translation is CAISGSEPGYTDTQYF.

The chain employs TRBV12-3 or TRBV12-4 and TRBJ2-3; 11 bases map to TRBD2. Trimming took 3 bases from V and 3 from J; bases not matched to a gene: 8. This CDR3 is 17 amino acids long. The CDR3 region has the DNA TGTGCCAGCAGTTTTAGGGGCACTAGCGGGAGAACAGATACGCAGTATTTT. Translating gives CASSFRGTSGRTDTQYF.

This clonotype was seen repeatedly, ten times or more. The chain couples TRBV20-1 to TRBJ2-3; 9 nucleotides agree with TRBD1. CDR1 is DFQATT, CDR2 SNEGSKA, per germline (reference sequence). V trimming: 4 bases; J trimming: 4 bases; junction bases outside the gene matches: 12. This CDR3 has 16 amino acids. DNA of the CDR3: TGCAGTGCTAAACCCCTGGACAGGGGAGCCCCAGATACGCAGTATTTT. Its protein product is CSAKPLDRGAPDTQYF.